Listed below are T cell receptor beta chains from one sample, sequenced in a study of T cells in tumors after PD-1 blockade. The data were produced by immunoSEQ multiplex PCR, yet TCRdb's version contains in-frame clones alone and is incomplete. The sample holds about 59,000 clones, roughly 78% seen once. The material sequenced was PBMCs, taken before anti-PD-1 treatment. The origin of the receptors is a human donor with basal cell carcinoma. The CDR3 runs from the conserved cysteine through the conserved F or W. A D gene is named only where the DNA matches it firmly. Size is omitted from some rows. Given values are once, few, many or a class for expanded clones.

clone size: few; V gene: TRBV19; D gene: -; J gene: TRBJ1-5; CDR3 protein: CASSPGRAKGNQPQHF; CDR3 DNA: TGTGCCAGTAGCCCCGGGCGGGCTAAGGGCAATCAGCCCCAGCATTTT
clone size: -; V gene: TRBV7-8; D gene: -; J gene: TRBJ1-1; CDR3 protein: CASSQTDSRAFF; CDR3 DNA: TGTGCCAGCAGCCAGACGGACAGCCGGGCTTTCTTT
clone size: few; V gene: TRBV6-5; D gene: -; J gene: TRBJ1-1; CDR3 protein: CASSGGENTEAFF; CDR3 DNA: TGTGCCAGCAGCGGAGGGGAGAACACTGAAGCTTTCTTT
clone size: -; V gene: TRBV6-5; D gene: -; J gene: TRBJ1-5; CDR3 protein: CASSLFPHQPQHF; CDR3 DNA: TGTGCCAGCAGTTTGTTTCCCCATCAGCCCCAGCATTTT
clone size: few; V gene: TRBV12-3/TRBV12-4; D gene: -; J gene: TRBJ2-7; CDR3 protein: CASSLTPGEQYF; CDR3 DNA: TGTGCCAGCAGCTTGACCCCTGGCGAGCAGTACTTC
clone size: -; V gene: TRBV27; D gene: TRBD1; J gene: TRBJ1-2; CDR3 protein: CASSRDRVSGYTF; CDR3 DNA: TGTGCCAGCAGCCGGGACAGGGTCAGTGGCTACACCTTC
clone size: -; V gene: TRBV6-4; D gene: TRBD2; J gene: TRBJ2-3; CDR3 protein: CASSAPGGDTQYF; CDR3 DNA: TGTGCCAGCAGTGCCCCCGGGGGGGATACGCAGTATTTT
clone size: few; V gene: TRBV7-2; D gene: -; J gene: TRBJ2-2; CDR3 protein: CASSLQEAGELFF; CDR3 DNA: TGTGCCAGCAGCTTGCAGGAGGCCGGGGAGCTGTTTTTT
clone size: -; V gene: TRBV5-6; D gene: TRBD1; J gene: TRBJ1-5; CDR3 protein: CASSLTGQNQPQHF; CDR3 DNA: TGTGCCAGCAGTTTGACGGGACAGAATCAGCCCCAGCATTTT
clone size: -; V gene: TRBV3-1/TRBV3-2; D gene: -; J gene: TRBJ2-3; CDR3 protein: CASSARSGTDTQYF; CDR3 DNA: TGTGCCAGCAGCGCCCGGTCCGGCACAGATACGCAGTATTTT
clone size: -; V gene: TRBV5-4; D gene: -; J gene: TRBJ2-1; CDR3 protein: CASSFTDSNEQFF; CDR3 DNA: TGTGCCAGCAGCTTTACTGACAGCAATGAGCAGTTCTTC
clone size: -; V gene: TRBV24-1; D gene: -; J gene: TRBJ2-3; CDR3 protein: CATSDLRVVSDTQYF; CDR3 DNA: TGTGCCACCAGTGATTTGCGGGTCGTATCAGATACGCAGTATTTT
clone size: -; V gene: TRBV7-7; D gene: -; J gene: TRBJ2-1; CDR3 protein: CASSPGTPSYNEQFF; CDR3 DNA: TGTGCTAGCAGCCCCGGGACACCCTCCTACAATGAGCAGTTCTTC
clone size: -; V gene: TRBV7-9; D gene: TRBD1; J gene: TRBJ1-6; CDR3 protein: CASSAQGANSPLHF; CDR3 DNA: TGTGCCAGCAGCGCCCAGGGGGCAAATTCACCCCTCCACTTT
clone size: -; V gene: TRBV18; D gene: -; J gene: TRBJ1-4; CDR3 protein: CASSPPERAANEKLFF; CDR3 DNA: TGTGCCAGCTCCCCCCCGGAGAGGGCCGCTAATGAAAAACTGTTTTTT
clone size: once; V gene: TRBV14; D gene: -; J gene: TRBJ2-1; CDR3 protein: CASSQAGGGGNEQFF; CDR3 DNA: TGTGCCAGCAGCCAAGCCGGGGGAGGGGGCAATGAGCAGTTCTTC
clone size: -; V gene: TRBV27; D gene: -; J gene: TRBJ2-1; CDR3 protein: CASSKKTGLSLEEQFF; CDR3 DNA: TGTGCCAGCAGCAAGAAAACAGGGTTGTCCTTGGAGGAGCAGTTCTTC
clone size: -; V gene: TRBV19; D gene: -; J gene: TRBJ2-2; CDR3 protein: CASSIAAGRTGELFF; CDR3 DNA: TGTGCCAGTAGTATCGCGGCAGGGAGGACCGGGGAGCTGTTTTTT
clone size: few; V gene: TRBV2; D gene: -; J gene: TRBJ2-2; CDR3 protein: CASNPRTSNTGELFF; CDR3 DNA: TGTGCCAGCAACCCCAGGACCTCGAACACCGGGGAGCTGTTTTTT
clone size: -; V gene: TRBV3-1/TRBV3-2; D gene: TRBD2; J gene: TRBJ2-1; CDR3 protein: CASSQAVRLAVNEQFF; CDR3 DNA: TGTGCCAGCAGCCAAGCCGTCAGACTAGCAGTCAATGAGCAGTTCTTC
clone size: -; V gene: TRBV27; D gene: -; J gene: TRBJ2-7; CDR3 protein: CASSSRFADSYEQYF; CDR3 DNA: TGTGCCAGCAGTTCTCGTTTCGCCGATTCCTACGAGCAGTACTTC
clone size: -; V gene: TRBV16; D gene: -; J gene: TRBJ2-7; CDR3 protein: CASSDNPGTYEQYF; CDR3 DNA: TGTGCCAGCAGCGACAACCCGGGCACCTACGAGCAGTACTTC
clone size: -; V gene: TRBV7-8; D gene: -; J gene: TRBJ1-2; CDR3 protein: CASSLESTYGYTF; CDR3 DNA: TGTGCCAGCAGCTTAGAATCAACCTATGGCTACACCTTC
clone size: -; V gene: TRBV27; D gene: -; J gene: TRBJ1-2; CDR3 protein: CASGLRGSFRGYTF; CDR3 DNA: TGTGCCAGCGGGCTACGGGGATCTTTTCGTGGCTACACCTTC
clone size: -; V gene: TRBV9; D gene: TRBD2; J gene: TRBJ2-3; CDR3 protein: CASSVATGGRNTDTQYF; CDR3 DNA: TGTGCCAGCAGCGTAGCTACGGGGGGGCGAAACACAGATACGCAGTATTTT
clone size: -; V gene: TRBV18; D gene: -; J gene: TRBJ1-3; CDR3 protein: CASSPSGSPLAGNTIYF; CDR3 DNA: TGTGCCAGCTCACCATCGGGGAGTCCCCTTGCTGGAAACACCATATATTTT
clone size: -; V gene: TRBV19; D gene: -; J gene: TRBJ2-6; CDR3 protein: CASTLGRMETSGANVLTF; CDR3 DNA: TGTGCCAGTACCCTGGGTAGGATGGAAACCTCTGGGGCCAACGTCCTGACTTTC
clone size: once; V gene: TRBV7-9; D gene: -; J gene: TRBJ1-1; CDR3 protein: CASSLGSWGTTEAFF; CDR3 DNA: TGTGCCAGCAGCTTAGGGTCTTGGGGGACCACTGAAGCTTTCTTT
clone size: few; V gene: TRBV27; D gene: TRBD1; J gene: TRBJ2-2; CDR3 protein: CASSRWVGGASGELFF; CDR3 DNA: TGTGCCAGCAGTCGCTGGGTAGGGGGCGCCTCCGGGGAGCTGTTTTTT
clone size: few; V gene: TRBV12-3/TRBV12-4; D gene: TRBD2; J gene: TRBJ2-1; CDR3 protein: CASSLGLAPNSFF; CDR3 DNA: TGTGCCAGCAGTCTGGGACTAGCACCCAATTCGTTCTTC
clone size: once; V gene: TRBV9; D gene: -; J gene: TRBJ1-3; CDR3 protein: CASSYHDRIDSGNTIYF; CDR3 DNA: TGTGCCAGCAGTTACCACGACAGGATTGACTCTGGAAACACCATATATTTT
clone size: -; V gene: TRBV9; D gene: TRBD1; J gene: TRBJ2-5; CDR3 protein: CASSWGQGRGETQYF; CDR3 DNA: TGTGCCAGCAGCTGGGGACAGGGTAGGGGAGAGACCCAGTACTTC
clone size: -; V gene: TRBV6-5; D gene: -; J gene: TRBJ2-2; CDR3 protein: CASSYGGFTGELFF; CDR3 DNA: TGTGCCAGCAGTTACGGAGGGTTTACCGGGGAGCTGTTTTTT
clone size: -; V gene: TRBV4-1; D gene: -; J gene: TRBJ2-7; CDR3 protein: CASSPLITVLHEQYF; CDR3 DNA: TGCGCCAGCAGCCCTCTAATCACGGTTCTCCACGAGCAGTACTTC
clone size: -; V gene: TRBV21-1; D gene: -; J gene: TRBJ1-3; CDR3 protein: CASSNRLGNTIYF; CDR3 DNA: TGTGCCAGCAGCAATAGACTTGGAAACACCATATATTTT
clone size: -; V gene: TRBV10-3; D gene: -; J gene: TRBJ1-2; CDR3 protein: CATRRGLYGYTF; CDR3 DNA: TGTGCCACCCGACGGGGGCTCTATGGCTACACCTTC
clone size: -; V gene: TRBV18; D gene: TRBD1; J gene: TRBJ1-2; CDR3 protein: CASRPMGMRTGDGYTF; CDR3 DNA: TGTGCCAGCCGACCAATGGGGATGAGGACAGGGGATGGCTACACCTTC
clone size: once; V gene: TRBV5-1; D gene: TRBD2; J gene: TRBJ2-3; CDR3 protein: CASRERGGGADTQYF; CDR3 DNA: TGCGCCAGCAGGGAGCGGGGGGGCGGTGCAGATACGCAGTATTTT
clone size: -; V gene: TRBV2; D gene: -; J gene: TRBJ1-2; CDR3 protein: CASSKGRGSNYGYTF; CDR3 DNA: TGTGCCAGCAGCAAAGGGCGGGGTTCTAACTATGGCTACACCTTC
clone size: -; V gene: TRBV10-1; D gene: -; J gene: TRBJ1-3; CDR3 protein: CASSDNPGIGNTIYF; CDR3 DNA: TGCGCCAGCAGTGATAACCCGGGAATTGGAAACACCATATATTTT
clone size: -; V gene: TRBV7-6; D gene: TRBD1; J gene: TRBJ2-4; CDR3 protein: CASSGDRGRGGNIQYF; CDR3 DNA: TGTGCCAGCAGCGGAGACAGGGGGCGCGGGGGCAACATTCAGTACTTC
clone size: -; V gene: TRBV11-3; D gene: TRBD1; J gene: TRBJ1-6; CDR3 protein: CASSLTGGMANSPLHF; CDR3 DNA: TGTGCCAGCAGCCTAACAGGGGGAATGGCGAATTCACCCCTCCACTTT
clone size: -; V gene: TRBV30; D gene: -; J gene: TRBJ1-1; CDR3 protein: CAWSVRRSTEAFF; CDR3 DNA: TGTGCCTGGAGTGTAAGGCGGAGCACTGAAGCTTTCTTT
clone size: once; V gene: TRBV4-1; D gene: -; J gene: TRBJ2-7; CDR3 protein: CASSQELKNPAYEQYF; CDR3 DNA: TGCGCCAGCAGCCAAGAACTTAAGAATCCCGCCTACGAGCAGTACTTC
clone size: -; V gene: TRBV30; D gene: -; J gene: TRBJ2-2; CDR3 protein: CAWRGSPRPRTGELFF; CDR3 DNA: TGTGCCTGGAGAGGGTCCCCCCGCCCGCGGACCGGGGAGCTGTTTTTT
clone size: -; V gene: TRBV21-1; D gene: -; J gene: TRBJ2-5; CDR3 protein: CASSSRDSGVQETQYF; CDR3 DNA: TGTGCCAGCAGCTCTCGCGATAGCGGGGTACAAGAGACCCAGTACTTC
clone size: -; V gene: TRBV9; D gene: TRBD1; J gene: TRBJ2-5; CDR3 protein: CASSVGGAGGAETQYF; CDR3 DNA: TGTGCCAGCAGCGTAGGGGGGGCAGGGGGCGCGGAGACCCAGTACTTC